This TCR beta chain was sequenced for a study of T cells in Graves' hyperthyroidism and ophthalmopathy (dated by TCRdb to between 2019 and 2020). For the wider study: Peripheral blood was collected at initial diagnosis, before any treatment. A discovery cohort of about a hundred patients, about 43 with Graves' ophthalmopathy and more than 55 with stable Graves' hyperthyroidism, was used to find distinguishing TCR V-J signatures. An independent validation cohort of about 19 hyperthyroidism patients and approximately 16 patients who later progressed to ophthalmopathy tested prospective prediction of ophthalmopathy. The 95 to 100 discovery patients were randomly divided into training and test sets at a 7:3 ratio. The study also compared thyroid tissue and blood T-cell repertoires from 5 to 7 Graves' hyperthyroidism patients. Following sampling, methimazole starting at 30 mg daily was given to hyperthyroidism patients, and high-dose intravenous methylprednisolone was given to ophthalmopathy patients. TCR Vbeta CDR3 sequencing of some 140 peripheral blood samples (fewer than 45 ophthalmopathy, 75 hyperthyroidism and around 17 progressor patients) is reported in the paper.

This clonotype has ten or more counts. Its binding antigen is unknown. The input lacks base qualities; no much larger clone sits a single base away. The CDR3, cysteine through phenylalanine, is 16 amino acids long. This entry keeps only the CDR3 DNA: 48 bases, framed from base 1. The CDR1 and CDR2 encoded by the germline V gene are SGHVS and FQNEAQ. Unmatched junction bases come to 7, with V trimmed by 2 bases and J by 4 bases. What the work shows at the level of the full study, not this receptor alone: A 13 V-J signature model separated ophthalmopathy from stable hyperthyroidism, with just over 85% sensitivity and about 81% specificity in cross-validation and 80%/75% in testing. No statistical method was used to fix the sample size in advance, and group allocation was not hidden from the investigators. Most expanded thyroid clonotypes (frequency above 0.001) were also found in blood, which suggests that blood repertoires may mirror thyroid immune responses. In validation, the model predicted progression to ophthalmopathy with around 71% sensitivity and around 72% specificity, a median of approximately 6.5 months before onset.

In the ophthalmopathy patients, disease was moderately to severely active, with a Clinical Activity Score of 3 or more, a NOSPECS grade of 4 or more, and a duration of less than 3 months. Any patient with an uncontrolled infection, another autoimmune disease, pregnancy or lactation was excluded. Diagnoses relied on clinical symptoms, serum thyroxine and TRAb, thyroid ultrasound and orbital computed tomography. PBMCs were separated from roughly 9.6 ml of fresh peripheral blood using Ficoll-Paque density gradient centrifugation. Total RNA was extracted with Trizol reagent, and quality was checked on an Agilent 2100 Bioanalyzer. The TCR beta CDR3 regions were amplified from RNA transcripts. For the first round of RT-PCR on the TCR CDR3, the HTBI primer set was used together with the Qiagen OneStep RT-PCR kit. A second multiplex PCR round built the libraries, followed by size selection and purification. Paired-end sequencing of the libraries was performed with 100 bp reads on an Illumina HiSeq2000. In the original analysis: SOAPnuke was used to process the raw data, removing reads that contained adapters or uncalled bases, had a mean Phred below 15, or lacked an exact match to the constant primer or identifier. High-quality paired reads were merged using COPE v1.2.5, and each unique nucleotide sequence was defined as a clonotype. MiTCR v1.1 was used to align clonotypes to the IMGT TRBV, TRBD and TRBJ reference segments. The analysis included only V-J combinations with a frequency above 0.0001, which together covered around 99% of the repertoires. A TCS score was defined as the ratio of F50 (clonal expansion) to E x V (chaos), with BLOSUM62-based TCRdist applied between CDR3 peptides within each V-J. Welch's t-statistics and random forest reduced several hundred V-J features to 13, which were used in a naive Bayes classifier (R e1071). TCRdb redid the processing of the public reads, applying fastp at Q25 and MiXCR, and retained in-frame beta chains. Each record represents a unique CDR3 protein, reported with the most common genes and DNA among its rows. These V and J calls originate from TCRdb's pipeline instead of the authors' own analysis. The sample table records approximately 600,000 distinct CDR3 sequences; about a fifth of these occur just once. Clones ranked in the top ten supply over 30% of the sample.

Sequencing was done on a sample of blood. The receptor was isolated from a man aged 25 to 45 with Graves' ophthalmopathy. Here the chain combines TRBV7-8 and TRBJ1-4, with 7 bases in between that match TRBD1. The CDR3 corresponds to CASSLRAGQNNEKLFF. The DNA sequence is as follows: TGTGCCAGCAGCTTAAGAGCGGGACAGAATAATGAAAAACTGTTTTTT.